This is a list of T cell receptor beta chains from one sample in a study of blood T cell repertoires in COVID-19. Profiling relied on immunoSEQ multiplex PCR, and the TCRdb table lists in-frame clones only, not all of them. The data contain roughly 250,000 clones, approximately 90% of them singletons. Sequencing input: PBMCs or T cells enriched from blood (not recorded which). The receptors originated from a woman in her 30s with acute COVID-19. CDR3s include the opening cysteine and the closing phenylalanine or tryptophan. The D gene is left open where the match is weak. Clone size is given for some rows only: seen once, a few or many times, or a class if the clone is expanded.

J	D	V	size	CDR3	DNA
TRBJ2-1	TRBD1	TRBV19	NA	CASRALDRGGLNEQFF	TGTGCCAGTAGGGCATTAGACAGGGGAGGTCTGAATGAGCAGTTCTTC
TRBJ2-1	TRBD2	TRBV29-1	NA	CSAGTGGLTNEQFF	TGCAGCGCCGGGACCGGGGGACTAACTAATGAGCAGTTCTTC
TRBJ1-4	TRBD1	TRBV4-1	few	CASSFLGQGNEKLFF	TGCGCCAGCAGCTTCCTCGGACAGGGTAATGAAAAACTGTTTTTT
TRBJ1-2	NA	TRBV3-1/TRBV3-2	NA	CASSQDLGGQQNYGYTF	TGTGCCAGCAGCCAAGATTTGGGCGGACAGCAGAACTATGGCTACACCTTC
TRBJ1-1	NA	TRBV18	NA	CASSLSRGTEAFF	TGTGCCAGCTCACTTAGCAGGGGCACTGAAGCTTTCTTT
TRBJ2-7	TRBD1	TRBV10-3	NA	CAIMETGGGYEQYF	TGTGCCATCATGGAGACAGGGGGGGGTTACGAGCAGTACTTC
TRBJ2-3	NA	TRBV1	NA	CTSSQDRGLAGGCTDTQYF	TGCACCAGCAGCCAAGATAGAGGACTAGCGGGGGGCTGCACAGATACGCAGTATTTT
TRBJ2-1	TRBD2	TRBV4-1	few	CASSQFERGNNEQFF	TGCGCCAGCAGCCAATTTGAGCGGGGAAACAATGAGCAGTTCTTC
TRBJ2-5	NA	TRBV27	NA	CASSSSFQETQYF	TGTGCCAGCAGTTCGAGTTTTCAAGAGACCCAGTACTTC
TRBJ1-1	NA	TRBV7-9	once	CASSLADGRTEAFF	TGTGCCAGCAGCCTAGCGGATGGGCGAACTGAAGCTTTCTTT
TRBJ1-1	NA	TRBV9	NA	CASSPGQNNRYTEAFF	TGTGCCAGCTCACCCGGACAGAACAATAGGTACACTGAAGCTTTCTTT
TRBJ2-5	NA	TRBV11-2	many	CASSLLLGPETQYF	TGTGCCAGCAGCTTATTACTAGGTCCCGAGACCCAGTACTTC
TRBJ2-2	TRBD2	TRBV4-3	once	CASSQEILAGGLWTGELFF	TGCGCCAGCAGCCAAGAGATCCTAGCGGGAGGGTTGTGGACCGGGGAGCTGTTTTTT
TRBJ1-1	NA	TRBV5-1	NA	CASSLERTEAFF	TGCGCCAGCAGCTTGGAGAGGACTGAAGCTTTCTTT
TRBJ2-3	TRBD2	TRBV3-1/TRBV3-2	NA	CASSQDRGLVPYF	TGTGCCAGCAGCCAAGATAGAGGACTAGTTCCGTATTTT
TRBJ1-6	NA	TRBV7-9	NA	CASSLASRRWNTPLHF	TGTGCCAGCAGCTTAGCGTCGCGGAGGTGGAACACACCCCTCCACTTT
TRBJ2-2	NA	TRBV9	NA	CASSPENTGELFF	TGTGCCAGCAGCCCAGAGAACACCGGGGAGCTGTTTTTT
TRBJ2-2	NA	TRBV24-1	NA	CATSERKNTGELFF	TGTGCCACCAGTGAGCGAAAAAACACCGGGGAGCTGTTTTTT
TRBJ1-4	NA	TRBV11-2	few	CASSLAPAGYGVFF	TGTGCCAGCAGCTTAGCCCCAGCCGGGTACGGGGTGTTTTTT
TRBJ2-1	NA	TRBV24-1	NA	CATSDSKGLFYNEQFF	TGTGCCACCAGTGATAGCAAGGGGCTCTTCTACAATGAGCAGTTCTTC
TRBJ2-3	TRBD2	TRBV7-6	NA	CASTWGSGHTDTQYF	TGTGCCAGCACCTGGGGTAGCGGGCACACAGATACGCAGTATTTT
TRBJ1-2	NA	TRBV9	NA	CASSVDGDRGYTF	TGTGCCAGCAGCGTAGATGGAGACCGGGGCTACACCTTC
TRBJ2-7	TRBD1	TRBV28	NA	CASSLGTGDEQYF	TGTGCCAGCAGTTTGGGGACAGGTGACGAGCAGTACTTC
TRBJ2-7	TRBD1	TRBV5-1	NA	CASSAGQGEKQYF	TGCGCCAGCAGCGCGGGACAGGGGGAGAAGCAGTACTTC
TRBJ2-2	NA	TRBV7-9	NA	CASSPRGAANTGELFF	TGTGCCAGCAGCCCCCGGGGAGCCGCGAACACCGGGGAGCTGTTTTTT
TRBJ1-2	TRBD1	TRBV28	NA	CASSPTGTGYGYTF	TGTGCCAGCAGTCCGACCGGGACAGGTTATGGCTACACCTTC
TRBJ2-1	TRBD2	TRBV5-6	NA	CASRSVAGAPNEQFF	TGTGCCAGCAGATCTGTAGCGGGGGCCCCCAATGAGCAGTTCTTC
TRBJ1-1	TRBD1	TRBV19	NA	CASSTSQGPFGNTEAFF	TGTGCCAGTAGTACATCACAGGGGCCCTTCGGGAACACTGAAGCTTTCTTT
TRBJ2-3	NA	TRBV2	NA	CASSERLTSTDTQYF	TGTGCCAGCAGTGAACGTTTAACTAGCACAGATACGCAGTATTTT
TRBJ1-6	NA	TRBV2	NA	CASSTGQHNSPLHF	TGTGCCAGCAGCACGGGACAACATAATTCACCCCTCCACTTT
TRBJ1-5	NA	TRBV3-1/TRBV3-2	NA	CASRRTRPRVQPQHF	TGTGCCAGCAGACGCACGAGACCCAGGGTACAGCCCCAGCATTTT
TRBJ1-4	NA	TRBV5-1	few	CAKAGSANEKLFF	TGCGCCAAGGCAGGATCAGCTAATGAAAAACTGTTTTTT
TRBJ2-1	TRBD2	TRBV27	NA	CASSYLGLAGNEQFF	TGTGCCAGCAGTTACCTCGGACTAGCGGGCAATGAGCAGTTCTTC
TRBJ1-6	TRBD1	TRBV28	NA	CASKDTGDSPLHF	TGTGCCAGCAAGGACACAGGGGATTCACCCCTCCACTTT
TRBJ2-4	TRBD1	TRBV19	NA	CASSPGTGILAGNIQYF	TGTGCCAGTAGCCCCGGGACAGGGATTCTAGCAGGGAACATTCAGTACTTC
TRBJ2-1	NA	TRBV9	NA	CASSVAGLKQGSEQFF	TGTGCCAGCAGCGTAGCGGGGTTAAAACAGGGTAGTGAGCAGTTCTTC
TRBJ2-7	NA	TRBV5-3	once	CARSLGLWADPYEQYF	TGTGCCAGAAGCTTGGGTCTTTGGGCTGACCCCTACGAGCAGTACTTC
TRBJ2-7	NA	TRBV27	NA	CASTSGFKQYF	TGTGCCAGCACGTCGGGGTTTAAGCAGTACTTC
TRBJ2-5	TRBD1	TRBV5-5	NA	CASSLGDRGYQETQYF	TGTGCCAGCAGCTTGGGGGACAGGGGGTACCAAGAGACCCAGTACTTC
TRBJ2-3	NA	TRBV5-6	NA	CASDTAASTDTQYF	TGTGCCAGCGATACAGCGGCCAGCACAGATACGCAGTATTTT
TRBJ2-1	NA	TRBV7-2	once	CASSLAGGVYNEQFF	TGTGCCAGCAGCTTAGCGGGCGGGGTTTACAATGAGCAGTTCTTC
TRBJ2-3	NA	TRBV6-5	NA	CASRMEGGDTQYF	TGTGCCAGCAGGATGGAGGGGGGGGATACGCAGTATTTT
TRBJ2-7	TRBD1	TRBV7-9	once	CASSYPDRGLYEQYF	TGTGCCAGCAGCTACCCGGACAGGGGGCTCTACGAGCAGTACTTC
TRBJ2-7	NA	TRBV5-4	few	CASSGAKQSSYEQYF	TGTGCCAGCAGCGGAGCTAAGCAGAGCTCCTACGAGCAGTACTTC
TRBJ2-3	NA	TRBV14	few	CASSLPGGDTQYF	TGTGCCAGCAGCCTCCCCGGGGGAGATACGCAGTATTTT
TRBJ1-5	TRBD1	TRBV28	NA	CASSGTGGPNQPQHF	TGTGCCAGCAGTGGTACAGGGGGACCCAATCAGCCCCAGCATTTT
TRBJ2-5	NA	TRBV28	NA	CASSLYLGRGTQYF	TGTGCCAGCAGTTTATATTTGGGCCGTGGGACCCAGTACTTC
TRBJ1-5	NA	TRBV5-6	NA	CASSLAFRGGSNQPQHF	TGTGCCAGCAGCTTGGCCTTCCGGGGAGGGAGCAATCAGCCCCAGCATTTT
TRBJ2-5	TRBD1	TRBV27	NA	CASSYQRTGEETQYF	TGTGCCAGCAGTTATCAGAGGACAGGGGAGGAGACCCAGTACTTC
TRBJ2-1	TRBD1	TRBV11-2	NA	CASSGGTGVRPYNEQFF	TGTGCCAGCAGCGGGGGAACAGGGGTCCGTCCTTACAATGAGCAGTTCTTC
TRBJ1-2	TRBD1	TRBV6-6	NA	CASSSRDRGDYGYTF	TGTGCCAGCAGTTCCCGGGACAGGGGGGACTATGGCTACACCTTC
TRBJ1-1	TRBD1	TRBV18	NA	CASSPGQGRWDTEAFF	TGTGCCAGCTCACCGGGACAGGGGAGATGGGACACTGAAGCTTTCTTT
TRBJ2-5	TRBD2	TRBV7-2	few	CASSLYLAGGWETQYF	TGTGCCAGCAGCTTATATCTAGCGGGGGGGTGGGAGACCCAGTACTTC
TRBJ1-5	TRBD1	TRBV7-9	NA	CASSRATGGGQPQHF	TGTGCCAGCAGCCGAGCGACAGGGGGCGGACAGCCCCAGCATTTT
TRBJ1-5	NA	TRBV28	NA	CASSSPVPNQPQHF	TGTGCCAGCAGTTCCCCCGTCCCCAATCAGCCCCAGCATTTT